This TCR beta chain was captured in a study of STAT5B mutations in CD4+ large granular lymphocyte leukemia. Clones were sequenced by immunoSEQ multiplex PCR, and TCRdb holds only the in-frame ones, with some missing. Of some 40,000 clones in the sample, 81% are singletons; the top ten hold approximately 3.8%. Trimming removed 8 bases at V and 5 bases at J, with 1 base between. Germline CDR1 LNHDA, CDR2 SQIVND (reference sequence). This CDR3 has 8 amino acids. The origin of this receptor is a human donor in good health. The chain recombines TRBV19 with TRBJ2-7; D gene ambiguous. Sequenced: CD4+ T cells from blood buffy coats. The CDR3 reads CASDEQYF. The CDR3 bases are TGTGCCAGTGACGAGCAGTACTTC.